This is a list of T cell receptor beta chains from one sample in a study of control samples from healthy donors and cancer patients. This table comes from immunoSEQ multiplex PCR, and its TCRdb copy is limited to in-frame clones, with some not included. Of roughly 190,000 clones listed, roughly 91% were seen once; the top ten hold roughly 1.6%. The specimen sequenced was blood. The receptors derive from a woman younger than 45 in good health. CDR3s include the opening cysteine and the closing phenylalanine or tryptophan. D genes are given only for firm matches. Clone sizes are given selectively: once, few, many, or a class where the clone is expanded.

TRBV28	NA	TRBJ1-6	TRBD1	CASSFGTANSPLHF	TGTGCCAGCAGTTTTGGGACAGCTAATTCACCCCTCCACTTT
TRBV13	once	TRBJ1-2	TRBD1	CASSPSTRTGGYGYTF	TGTGCCAGCAGCCCCAGCACCCGGACAGGGGGCTATGGCTACACCTTC
TRBV5-1	NA	TRBJ2-3	NA	CASSLVGTDTQYF	TGCGCCAGCAGCTTGGTCGGGACAGATACGCAGTATTTT
TRBV20-1	NA	TRBJ2-5	NA	CSASFIIQETQYF	TGCAGTGCTAGTTTCATAATCCAAGAGACCCAGTACTTC
TRBV6-4	few	TRBJ1-1	NA	CASSVGGESTEAFF	TGTGCCAGCAGTGTGGGGGGCGAAAGCACTGAAGCTTTCTTT
TRBV4-1	NA	TRBJ2-7	NA	CASSQDHIGPYEQYF	TGCGCCAGCAGCCAAGATCACATAGGACCCTACGAGCAGTACTTC
TRBV9	NA	TRBJ1-1	NA	CASSPRTEAFF	TGTGCCAGCAGCCCACGCACTGAAGCTTTCTTT
TRBV9	few	TRBJ1-1	TRBD1	CASSVQGGTEAFF	TGTGCCAGCAGCGTCCAGGGGGGAACTGAAGCTTTCTTT
TRBV7-8	NA	TRBJ1-2	NA	CASSRGRRNYGYTF	TGTGCCAGCAGCCGAGGACGGAGAAACTATGGCTACACCTTC
TRBV7-2	NA	TRBJ1-3	TRBD1	CASSFTGGGNTIYF	TGTGCCAGCAGCTTTACAGGGGGCGGAAACACCATATATTTT
TRBV19	NA	TRBJ1-5	NA	CASTTHRQPQHF	TGTGCCAGTACCACGCATCGTCAGCCCCAGCATTTT
TRBV6-5	once	TRBJ1-4	NA	CASKKRATNEKLFF	TGTGCCAGCAAAAAAAGGGCAACTAATGAAAAACTGTTTTTT
TRBV5-1	NA	TRBJ1-4	NA	CASRAQGANEKLFF	TGCGCCAGCAGGGCACAGGGCGCTAATGAAAAACTGTTTTTT
TRBV20-1	NA	TRBJ2-4	NA	CSAPDKNIQYF	TGCAGTGCTCCGGACAAAAACATTCAGTACTTC
TRBV6-1	NA	TRBJ1-4	NA	CASSEVYGGGGEKLFF	TGTGCCAGCAGTGAAGTATATGGGGGGGGCGGTGAAAAACTGTTTTTT
TRBV5-5	NA	TRBJ2-7	TRBD2	CASSWTSGDYEQYF	TGTGCCAGCAGCTGGACTAGCGGGGACTACGAGCAGTACTTC
TRBV7-3	NA	TRBJ2-5	NA	CASSLRGSQETQYF	TGTGCCAGCAGCTTAAGGGGATCCCAAGAGACCCAGTACTTC
TRBV7-9	NA	TRBJ1-5	NA	CASSGDGYSNQPQHF	TGTGCCAGCAGCGGGGACGGTTATAGCAATCAGCCCCAGCATTTT
TRBV27	NA	TRBJ2-7	TRBD1	CASSNQGQGNYEQYF	TGTGCCAGCAGTAACCAAGGACAGGGGAACTACGAGCAGTACTTC
TRBV11-2	NA	TRBJ2-5	TRBD1	CASSPRTGYQETQYF	TGTGCCAGCAGCCCTCGGACAGGGTACCAAGAGACCCAGTACTTC
TRBV7-9	NA	TRBJ1-3	TRBD1	CASSAHNRGSGNTIYF	TGTGCCAGCAGCGCTCATAACAGGGGCTCTGGAAACACCATATATTTT
TRBV18	NA	TRBJ1-6	TRBD1	CASSPDRVNSPLHF	TGTGCCAGCTCACCGGACAGGGTGAATTCACCCCTCCACTTT
TRBV7-9	once	TRBJ1-4	NA	CASSRTPATNEKLFF	TGTGCCAGCAGCAGGACGCCTGCAACTAATGAAAAACTGTTTTTT
TRBV7-6	few	TRBJ2-7	NA	CASSLGPAEGYEQYF	TGTGCCAGCAGCTTAGGGCCAGCGGAGGGCTACGAGCAGTACTTC
TRBV23-1	NA	TRBJ1-2	TRBD1	CASVPGGGYTF	TGCGCCAGCGTCCCAGGGGGGGGCTACACCTTC
TRBV19	NA	TRBJ2-6	TRBD1	CASRETGHKAGANVLTF	TGTGCCAGTAGGGAGACAGGGCATAAGGCTGGGGCCAACGTCCTGACTTTC
TRBV28	NA	TRBJ2-7	TRBD2	CASRRGGAYEQYF	TGTGCCAGCAGACGGGGAGGGGCCTACGAGCAGTACTTC
TRBV11-2	NA	TRBJ1-4	TRBD1	CASSSGQGREKLFF	TGTGCCAGCAGCTCGGGACAGGGCCGTGAAAAACTGTTTTTT
TRBV3-1/TRBV3-2	NA	TRBJ1-2	TRBD1	CASRRQGTSYGYTF	TGTGCCAGCAGACGACAGGGGACGAGCTATGGCTACACCTTC
TRBV7-2	NA	TRBJ2-1	NA	CASSLELDSYNEQFF	TGTGCCAGCAGCTTAGAACTAGACTCCTACAATGAGCAGTTCTTC
TRBV7-9	once	TRBJ1-2	NA	CASSLGEGYGYTF	TGTGCCAGCAGCTTAGGGGAGGGGTATGGCTACACCTTC
TRBV7-9	NA	TRBJ2-1	TRBD2	CASSSGLAGYNEQFF	TGTGCCAGCAGCTCGGGACTAGCGGGGTACAATGAGCAGTTCTTC
TRBV28	NA	TRBJ1-3	NA	CASSLREGGNTIYF	TGTGCCAGCAGTTTACGGGAGGGGGGAAACACCATATATTTT
TRBV12-3/TRBV12-4	once	TRBJ1-2	NA	CASRPQGFYGYTF	TGTGCCAGCAGACCACAGGGATTCTATGGCTACACCTTC
TRBV6-6	NA	TRBJ1-5	NA	CASSEVGARDQPQHF	TGTGCCAGCAGTGAGGTGGGGGCTCGAGATCAGCCCCAGCATTTT
TRBV3-1/TRBV3-2	NA	TRBJ2-5	TRBD2	CASSPRTSGVRETQYF	TGTGCCAGCAGCCCCCGGACTAGCGGTGTTCGGGAGACCCAGTACTTC
TRBV18	NA	TRBJ1-2	TRBD1	CASSPPDRASGYTF	TGTGCCAGCTCACCACCGGACAGGGCTTCAGGCTACACCTTC
TRBV9	NA	TRBJ1-5	NA	CASTLTESGNQPQHF	TGTGCCAGCACCCTAACAGAGTCGGGCAATCAGCCCCAGCATTTT
TRBV7-9	NA	TRBJ2-3	TRBD2	CASSLGLAGGTDTQYF	TGTGCCAGCAGCTTAGGACTAGCGGGAGGGACAGATACGCAGTATTTT
TRBV19	once	TRBJ1-5	TRBD1	CASRSDRGSGEPQHF	TGTGCCAGTAGGTCAGACAGGGGATCGGGGGAGCCCCAGCATTTT
TRBV11-3	few	TRBJ2-3	NA	CASSLEASTDTQYF	TGTGCCAGCAGCTTAGAGGCCAGCACAGATACGCAGTATTTT
TRBV5-1	once	TRBJ2-5	NA	CASSFLGGEETQYF	TGCGCCAGCAGCTTCCTCGGGGGCGAAGAGACCCAGTACTTC
TRBV19	NA	TRBJ1-5	TRBD1	CASSTRTGAARNQPQHF	TGTGCCAGTAGTACCCGGACAGGGGCCGCCAGGAATCAGCCCCAGCATTTT
TRBV9	NA	TRBJ1-2	NA	CASSPRMQGPYGYTF	TGTGCCAGCAGCCCCCGTATGCAGGGACCCTATGGCTACACCTTC
TRBV12-5	NA	TRBJ2-1	TRBD2	CASGTLAGVGNEQFF	TGTGCTAGTGGTACCCTAGCGGGAGTGGGTAATGAGCAGTTCTTC
TRBV18	NA	TRBJ1-5	NA	CASSPGGIDSNQPQHF	TGTGCCAGCTCACCAGGGGGCATCGATAGCAATCAGCCCCAGCATTTT
TRBV7-3	NA	TRBJ2-2	TRBD1	CASSITGGANTGELFF	TGTGCCAGCAGCATAACAGGGGGCGCAAACACCGGGGAGCTGTTTTTT
TRBV11-3	NA	TRBJ2-1	TRBD1	CASSDRGPYNEQFF	TGTGCCAGCAGCGACAGGGGGCCCTACAATGAGCAGTTCTTC
TRBV4-3	NA	TRBJ1-4	TRBD1	CASSRSGQGDEKLFF	TGCGCCAGCAGCCGTTCCGGACAGGGAGATGAAAAACTGTTTTTT
TRBV5-1	NA	TRBJ1-2	NA	CASSEPGVGYTF	TGCGCCAGCAGCGAGCCAGGGGTTGGCTACACCTTC
TRBV18	NA	TRBJ1-2	NA	CASSPLGEDGYTF	TGTGCCAGCTCACCACTAGGAGAGGATGGCTACACCTTC
TRBV7-2	NA	TRBJ2-5	TRBD2	CASSLAPSGGQETQYF	TGTGCCAGCAGCTTAGCCCCTAGCGGGGGACAAGAGACCCAGTACTTC
TRBV7-4	NA	TRBJ2-7	NA	CASSTPRDTSYEQYF	TGTGCCAGCAGTACACCCCGGGACACCTCCTACGAGCAGTACTTC
TRBV14	NA	TRBJ2-7	TRBD1	CASSWDRDYEQYF	TGTGCCAGCAGCTGGGACAGGGACTACGAGCAGTACTTC
TRBV27	NA	TRBJ2-1	NA	CASSLVHIYNEQFF	TGTGCCAGCAGTTTGGTACATATTTACAATGAGCAGTTCTTC
TRBV7-9	NA	TRBJ2-7	TRBD2	CASSPTSGRGEQYF	TGTGCCAGCAGCCCCACTAGCGGGAGGGGAGAGCAGTACTTC
TRBV21-1	NA	TRBJ2-7	NA	CASSKGLAGGAYEQYF	TGTGCCAGCAGCAAAGGACTAGCGGGGGGTGCCTACGAGCAGTACTTC